Below, 9 T cell receptor beta chains from the same sample are listed, as sequenced in a study of shared clonotypes between healthy human individuals. Clones were sequenced by immunoSEQ multiplex PCR, and TCRdb holds only the in-frame ones, with some missing. The repertoire holds approximately 2,200,000 clones, with 85% to 95% as singletons. Positive CCR7 selection of CD45RO-negative cells yielded the naive CD8 cells, and terminally differentiated effector memory CD45RA+ cells were excluded. The sequenced sample consisted of naive CD8+ T cells from PBMCs. The receptors derive from a man aged 18 to 30 in good health. Some clones in this sample may be carry-over from other donors' samples.

The chain couples TRBV13 to TRBJ2-2; tentatively, D is TRBD2 (6 bases). The CDR3 is 15 residues long. Trimming removed 5 bases from V and 6 bases from J, with 16 bases in between. Germline V gene lookup returns CDR1 PRHDT and CDR2 FYEKMQ (reference sequence). The chain's CDR3 is CASSPFSGAPGELFF. CDR3 in DNA: TGTGCCAGCAGCCCTTTTTCGGGAGCCCCCGGGGAGCTGTTTTTT.

The V call is TRBV27, the J call TRBJ2-7, with 10 bases lining up with TRBD2. CDR3 length: 16 residues. Germline lookup yields CDR1 MNHEY and CDR2 SMNVEV (reference sequence). Losses at the gene ends were 6 bases for V and 3 bases for J; bases not matched to a gene: 11. The CDR3 DNA follows: TGTGCCAGCAGCCGAGATACTAGCGGGGAAAACTACGAGCAGTACTTC. This gives the protein CASSRDTSGENYEQYF.

This sequence joins TRBV5-6 and TRBJ2-7; D may be TRBD2 (5 bases). Deletions cut 4 bases from V and 3 bases from J, with 11 bases between. Germline V CDR1 and CDR2: SGHDT, YYEEEE. The CDR3 loop spans 13 amino acids. CDR3: CASSTPGDYEQYF. The CDR3 DNA sequence: TGTGCCAGCAGCACCCCCGGGGACTACGAGCAGTACTTC.

This clone was observed a few times. V gene TRBV19 combines with J gene TRBJ1-5, with D perhaps matching TRBD1 (6 bases). The CDR3 spans 14 residues. The germline CDR1 and CDR2 sequences are LNHDA and SQIVND (reference sequence). Trimming pared 6 bases from V and 7 bases from J, leaving 16 bases between. The CDR3 loop is CASRLVRGGQPQHF. Written as DNA, the CDR3 is TGTGCCAGTAGACTCGTGAGGGGGGGACAGCCCCAGCATTTT. Complete variable domain (other parts from reference TRBV19 and TRBJ1-5): DGGITQSPKYLFRKEGQNVTLSCEQNLNHDAMYWYRQDPGQGLRLIYYSQIVNDFQKGDIAEGYSVSREKKESFPLTVTSAQKNPTAFYLCASRLVRGGQPQHFGDGTRLSIL.

This chain links TRBV27 with TRBJ2-7, with D perhaps TRBD2 (5 bases). CDR3 size: 16 residues. Germline CDR1 MNHEY, CDR2 SMNVEV (reference sequence). Trimming cost V 0 bases and J 3 bases, with 15 bases left between them. The CDR3 DNA sequence: TGTGCCAGCAGTTTATCGACCTCGGGGTCCGTCTACGAGCAGTACTTC. It is translated as CASSLSTSGSVYEQYF.

The chain couples TRBV11-2 to TRBJ2-1, with a weak D call TRBD1 (5 bases). Per germline, CDR1 SGHAT and CDR2 FQNNGV. The CDR3 covers 13 residues. V shed 6 bases and J shed 8 bases, with 14 bases lying between them. The CDR3 here is CASRTPQGDEQFF. The CDR3 DNA follows: TGTGCCAGCAGGACTCCCCAGGGCGATGAGCAGTTCTTC. Looking up the rest from reference TRBV11-2 and TRBJ2-1 gives the full variable domain: EAGVAQSPRYKIIEKRQSVAFWCNPISGHATLYWYQQILGQGPKLLIQFQNNGVVDDSQLPKDRFSAERLKGVDSTLKIQPAKLEDSAVYLCASRTPQGDEQFFGPGTRLTVL.

The genes are TRBV7-3 and TRBJ2-3; perhaps TRBD1 as D (6 bases). CDR1 SGHTA and CDR2 FQGTGA come from the germline V gene. This CDR3 contains 15 residues. V dropped 0 bases and J dropped 6 bases, with 13 bases sitting between them. CDR3 region: CASSLTDSLADTQYF. The CDR3 coding sequence is TGTGCCAGCAGCTTAACGGACAGTTTGGCGGATACGCAGTATTTT. The full variable domain, rest sourced from reference TRBV7-3 and TRBJ2-3, is GAGVSQTPSNKVTEKGKYVELRCDPISGHTALYWYRQSLGQGPEFLIYFQGTGAADDSGLPNDRFFAVRPEGSVSTLKIQRTERGDSAVYLCASSLTDSLADTQYFGPGTRLTVL.

The V call is TRBV4-1, the J call TRBJ2-7; TRBD1 or TRBD2 may be the D gene (5 bases each). Deletions cut 1 base from V and 6 bases from J, with 13 bases between. CDR1 is MGHRA and CDR2 is YSYEKL in the germline V gene. The length of the CDR3 is 14 residues. The CDR3 region is CASSQVWGSLEQYF. In nucleotides, the CDR3 is TGCGCCAGCAGCCAAGTTTGGGGGAGTCTCGAGCAGTACTTC.

The J gene is TRBJ1-1, the V gene TRBV7-9; the D is unclear. The germline V gene encodes CDR1 SEHNR and CDR2 FQNEAQ (reference sequence). This CDR3 spans 15 amino acids. The ends were cut back, 2 bases at V and 1 base at J, with 11 bases in the middle. The CDR3 DNA reads TGTGCCAGCAGCTTACCCGGAGAGGGGAACACTGAAGCTTTCTTT. This encodes CASSLPGEGNTEAFF.